This T cell receptor (beta chain) originates from a study of cytotoxic CD8 clonotypes in ibrutinib-treated CLL. Findings of the study overall: Clonotypes that were public were uncommon, and they contracted or stayed stable on treatment. Higher clonality was seen at ibrutinib response and a return toward baseline at progression. T-cell clonality at baseline went above that of age-matched healthy donors and rose and fell with circulating CD8+ T-cell counts.

The repertoire was sequenced with immunoSEQ multiplex PCR; TCRdb's copy has only in-frame clones and lacks some. This table holds roughly 190,000 clones, about 72% found once. Trimming at V came to 0 bases and at J to 6 bases, leaving 15 bases not matched to a gene. This CDR3 spans 19 amino acids. Germline CDR1 LNHNV, CDR2 YYDKDF (reference sequence). As regards this clone: Its specificity is unknown.

This sequence joins TRBV15 and TRBJ1-5; 9 bases map to TRBD1. The sequencing used PBMCs, collected after 24 months of ibrutinib treatment. The TCR was taken from a human donor with chronic lymphocytic leukemia. CDR3 residues: CATSRDNLPWDRDGQPQHF. CDR3 bases: TGTGCCACCAGCAGAGATAATCTACCGTGGGACAGGGACGGTCAGCCCCAGCATTTT.